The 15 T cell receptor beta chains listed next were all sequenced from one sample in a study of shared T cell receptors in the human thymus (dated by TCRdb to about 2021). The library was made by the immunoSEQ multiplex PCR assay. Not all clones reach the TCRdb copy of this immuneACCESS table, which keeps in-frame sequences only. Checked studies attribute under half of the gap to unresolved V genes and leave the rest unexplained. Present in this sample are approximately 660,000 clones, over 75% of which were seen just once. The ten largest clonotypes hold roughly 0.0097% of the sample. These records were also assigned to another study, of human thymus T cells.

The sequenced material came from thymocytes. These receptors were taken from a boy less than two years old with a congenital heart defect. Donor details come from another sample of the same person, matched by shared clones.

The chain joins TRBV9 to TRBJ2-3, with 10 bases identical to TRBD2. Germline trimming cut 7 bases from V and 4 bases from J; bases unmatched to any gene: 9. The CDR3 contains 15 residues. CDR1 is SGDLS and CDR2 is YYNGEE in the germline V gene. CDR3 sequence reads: CASDGTSERADTQYF. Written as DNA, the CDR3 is TGTGCCAGCGACGGGACTAGCGAAAGGGCAGATACGCAGTATTTT.

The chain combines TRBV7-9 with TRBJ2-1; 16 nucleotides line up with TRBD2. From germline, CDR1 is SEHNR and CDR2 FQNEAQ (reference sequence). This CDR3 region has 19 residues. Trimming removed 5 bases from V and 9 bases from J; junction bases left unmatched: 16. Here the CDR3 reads CASSNNREPGLAGGGEQFF. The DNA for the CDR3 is TGTGCCAGCAGCAACAACAGGGAGCCGGGACTAGCGGGAGGGGGTGAGCAGTTCTTC.

The chain's CDR3 is CASSVGLRSYEQYF. CDR3 DNA: TGTGCCAGTAGTGTCGGACTTCGCTCCTACGAGCAGTACTTC. The chain uses TRBV19 and TRBJ2-7; tentatively, D is TRBD2 (5 bases). The V gene's germline CDR1 is LNHDA and CDR2 SQIVND (reference sequence). The germline V and J ends were trimmed by 5 bases and 0 bases, with 11 bases remaining between them. The CDR3 consists of 14 residues.

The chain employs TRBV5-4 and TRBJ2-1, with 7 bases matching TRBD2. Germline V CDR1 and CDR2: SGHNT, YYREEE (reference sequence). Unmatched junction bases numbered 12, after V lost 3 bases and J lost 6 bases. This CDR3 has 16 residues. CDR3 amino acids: CASSSIGLVRLNEQFF. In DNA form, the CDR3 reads TGTGCCAGCAGCTCCATCGGACTAGTGAGGCTCAATGAGCAGTTCTTC.

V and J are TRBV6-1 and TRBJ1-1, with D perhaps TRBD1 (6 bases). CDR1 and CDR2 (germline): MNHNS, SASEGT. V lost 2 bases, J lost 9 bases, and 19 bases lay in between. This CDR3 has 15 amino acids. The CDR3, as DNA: TGTGCCAGCAGTGAACGGGTTGGGACAAAACCCCAAGCTTTCTTT. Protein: CASSERVGTKPQAFF.

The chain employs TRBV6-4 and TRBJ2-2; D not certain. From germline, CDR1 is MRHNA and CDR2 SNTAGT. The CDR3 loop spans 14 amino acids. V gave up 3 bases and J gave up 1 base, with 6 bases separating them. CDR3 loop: CASSELLNTGELFF. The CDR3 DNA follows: TGTGCCAGCAGTGAACTGCTGAACACCGGGGAGCTGTTTTTT.

CDR3 nucleotide sequence: TGTGCCAGCAGTAAAGGACAAATCTATGCTGAAGCTTTCTTT. Protein product: CASSKGQIYAEAFF. The rearrangement links TRBV6-5 to TRBJ1-1; D may be TRBD1 (5 bases). V was pared by 5 bases and J by 6 bases, with 16 bases between. Looked up from germline, CDR1 is MNHEY and CDR2 is SVGAGI. This CDR3 has 14 residues.

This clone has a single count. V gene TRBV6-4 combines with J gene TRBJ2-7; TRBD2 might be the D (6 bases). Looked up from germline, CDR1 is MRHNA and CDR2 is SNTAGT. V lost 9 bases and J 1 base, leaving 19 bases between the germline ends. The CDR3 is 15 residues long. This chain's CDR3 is CARTPPAGRSYEQYF. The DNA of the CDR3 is TGTGCCAGAACCCCCCCGGCGGGAAGGTCCTACGAGCAGTACTTC.

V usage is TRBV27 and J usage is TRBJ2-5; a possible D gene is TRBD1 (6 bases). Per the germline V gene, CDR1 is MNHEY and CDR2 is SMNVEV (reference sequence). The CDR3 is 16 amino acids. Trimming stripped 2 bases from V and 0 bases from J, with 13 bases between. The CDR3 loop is CASSLAGVNHQETQYF. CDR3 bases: TGTGCCAGCAGTTTAGCAGGGGTGAACCACCAAGAGACCCAGTACTTC.

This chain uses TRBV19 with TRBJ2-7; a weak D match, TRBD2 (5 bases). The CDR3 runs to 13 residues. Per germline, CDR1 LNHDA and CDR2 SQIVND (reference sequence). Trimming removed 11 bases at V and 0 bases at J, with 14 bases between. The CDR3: CAPRGLSSYEQYF. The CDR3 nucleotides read TGTGCCCCTAGAGGGCTTAGCTCCTACGAGCAGTACTTC.

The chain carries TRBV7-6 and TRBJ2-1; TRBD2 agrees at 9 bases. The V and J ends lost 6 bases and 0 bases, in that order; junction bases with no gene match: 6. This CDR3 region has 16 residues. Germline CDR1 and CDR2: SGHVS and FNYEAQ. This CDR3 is CASRQTSGTSYNEQFF. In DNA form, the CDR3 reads TGTGCCAGCAGGCAGACTAGCGGTACCTCCTACAATGAGCAGTTCTTC.

The CDR3 loop is CASSLAGIGAYEQYF. The CDR3 DNA reads as TGCGCCAGCAGCTTGGCAGGGATTGGTGCCTACGAGCAGTACTTC. The gene calls are TRBV5-1 and TRBJ2-7, with a weak D call TRBD1 (5 bases). V was trimmed by 0 bases and J by 2 bases, leaving 12 bases between them. The CDR3 totals 15 residues. Germline lookup yields CDR1 SGHRS and CDR2 YFSETQ.

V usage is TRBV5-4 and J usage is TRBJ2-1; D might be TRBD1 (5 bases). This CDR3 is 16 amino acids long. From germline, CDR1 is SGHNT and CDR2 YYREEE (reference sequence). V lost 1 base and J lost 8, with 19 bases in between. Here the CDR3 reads CASSLFGQGPIHEQFF. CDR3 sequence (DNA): TGTGCCAGCAGCTTGTTTGGGCAGGGTCCTATCCATGAGCAGTTCTTC.

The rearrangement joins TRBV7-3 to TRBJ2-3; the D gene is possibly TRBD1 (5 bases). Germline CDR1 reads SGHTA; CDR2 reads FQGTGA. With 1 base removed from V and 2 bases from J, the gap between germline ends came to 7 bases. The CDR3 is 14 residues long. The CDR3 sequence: CASSLRGNTDTQYF. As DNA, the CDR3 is TGTGCCAGCAGCTTAAGGGGCAACACAGATACGCAGTATTTT.

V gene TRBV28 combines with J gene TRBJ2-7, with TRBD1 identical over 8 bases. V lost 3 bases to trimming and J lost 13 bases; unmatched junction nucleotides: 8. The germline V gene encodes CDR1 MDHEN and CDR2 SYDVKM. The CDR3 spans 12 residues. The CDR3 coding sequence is TGTGCCAGCAGTTTTCAGGGGGCAGGGATCTACTTC. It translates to CASSFQGAGIYF.